This T cell receptor (beta chain) came from a study of T cells in Graves' hyperthyroidism and ophthalmopathy. The study, taken as a whole, reports: A model of 13 V-J pairs discriminated ophthalmopathy from stable hyperthyroidism. Blood also showed most of the thyroid clonotypes that were expanded above 0.001.

The CDR3 regions of TCR beta were amplified from RNA transcripts. First-round RT-PCR of the TCR CDR3 relied on the HTBI primer set. A single record per CDR3 protein comes from TCRdb applying MiXCR to the multiplex PCR reads. The sample yields 540,000 or so distinct CDR3 sequences, more than 45% seen once. V lost 2 bases to trimming and J lost 4 bases, with 7 bases between them. The CDR3 runs 13 residues. Germline assignment: CDR1 KGHDR and CDR2 SFDVKD. This clonotype appeared a few times. As yet, its antigen is unknown. Patients were excluded because of uncontrolled infection, other autoimmune disease, pregnancy or lactation.

The V and J genes are TRBV24-1 and TRBJ1-1, with D perhaps TRBD1 (5 bases). Sequenced material: peripheral blood or thyroid tissue (not recorded which). The TCR originated in an adult woman with Graves' disease, either hyperthyroidism or ophthalmopathy (not recorded which). CDR3 sequence (DNA): TGTGCCACCAGTGATTGGGGCTTCACTGAAGCTTTCTTT. Translating gives CATSDWGFTEAFF.